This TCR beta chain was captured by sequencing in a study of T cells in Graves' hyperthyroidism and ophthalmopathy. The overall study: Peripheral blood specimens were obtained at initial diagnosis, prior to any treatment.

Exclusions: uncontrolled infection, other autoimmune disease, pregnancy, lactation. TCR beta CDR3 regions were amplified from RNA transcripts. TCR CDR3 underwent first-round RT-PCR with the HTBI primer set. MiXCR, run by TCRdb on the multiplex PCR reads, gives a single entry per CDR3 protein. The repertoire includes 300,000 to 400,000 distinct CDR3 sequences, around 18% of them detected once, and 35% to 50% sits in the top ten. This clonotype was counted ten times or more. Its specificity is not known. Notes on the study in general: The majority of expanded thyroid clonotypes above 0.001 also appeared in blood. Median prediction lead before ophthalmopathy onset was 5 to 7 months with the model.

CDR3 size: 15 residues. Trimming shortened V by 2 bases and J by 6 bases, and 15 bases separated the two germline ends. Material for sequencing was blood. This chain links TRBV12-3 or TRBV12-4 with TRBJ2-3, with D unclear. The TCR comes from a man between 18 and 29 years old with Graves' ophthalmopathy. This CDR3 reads CASSLRITSSDTQYF. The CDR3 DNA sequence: TGTGCCAGCAGTTTACGAATCACCTCGTCGGATACGCAGTATTTT.